The next 32 T cell receptor beta chains were all read from a single sample in a study of Tregs in tolerant kidney transplant recipients. The data were produced by immunoSEQ multiplex PCR, yet TCRdb's version contains in-frame clones alone and is incomplete. This listing includes some 970 clones. The nonmyeloablative bone marrow transplants came from related graft donors, with transient mixed chimerism. The sequencing here drew on CD4+ T cells from blood (PBMCs), taken approximately 14 months after the transplant. These receptors all come from a human patient who received a combined kidney and bone marrow transplant. Some of the T cells may derive from the graft donor.

Of note for this clone: The read ends 3 residues early relative to the CDR3; the germline J gene fills the gap. The chain employs TRBV7-2 and TRBJ2-7; tentative D call: TRBD1 (6 bases). From germline, CDR1 is SGHTA and CDR2 FQGNSA. The V end lost 7 bases, the J end lost 0 bases, and 13 bases lay between the germline ends. The CDR3 length is 14 residues. The covered CDR3 bases are TGTGCCAGCACCCAAACAGGGACCTCCTACGAG. As protein: CASTQTGTSYE. The full CDR3 reads CASTQTGTSYEQYF.

By frequency, this clone registers medium-sized. The read finishes 3 residues shy of the CDR3 end, and the germline J gene is used to complete it. V and J are TRBV23-1 and TRBJ2-3; the D is unclear. TRBV23-1 is filed as an ORF, its function uncertain. This CDR3 has 15 residues. Trimming removed 4 bases at V and 0 bases at J, with 11 bases between. The CDR3: CASSPGPPSTDTQYF. CDR3 bases read: TGCGCCAGCAGTCCAGGTCCACCCAGCACAGATACG.

As concerns this clone: Read sequence stops 3 residues before the CDR3 end, and the germline J gene provides the missing end. The rearrangement links TRBV7-6 to TRBJ2-2; 8 nucleotides align to TRBD1. The V segment lost 6 bases and the J segment 6 bases; nucleotides outside the gene matches: 9. There are 15 residues in the CDR3. The germline CDR1 and CDR2 sequences are SGHVS and FNYEAQ. The CDR3 bases that were read are TGTGCCAGCAGTCCAGGACAGGGAAGAGCCGGGGAG. This encodes CASSPGQGRAGE. The CDR3 reads in full as CASSPGQGRAGELFF.

Worth noting for this clone: The read finishes 3 residues shy of the CDR3 end, and the germline J gene is used to complete it. The chain has TRBV18 and TRBJ1-1, with 7 positions matching TRBD1. V lost 2 bases and J lost 0; bases outside the gene matches: 6. The CDR3 spans 16 residues. Germline V gene lookup returns CDR1 KGHSH and CDR2 LQKENI. The CDR3 bases that were read are TGTGCCAGCTCACCATCCTCACAGGGGTTGAACACTGAA. Its protein is CASSPSSQGLNTE. The complete CDR3 protein is CASSPSSQGLNTEAFF.

In terms of frequency, this clone is medium-sized (0.01 to 0.1%). The missing CDR3 end, 3 residues past where the read stops, is filled in from the germline J gene. This rearrangement joins TRBV5-4 to TRBJ2-7; maybe TRBD1 (5 bases). Trimming took 3 bases from V and 3 from J, leaving 10 bases between them. The CDR3 sequence is 13 residues long. Per germline, CDR1 SGHNT and CDR2 YYREEE (reference sequence). The CDR3 bases that were read are TGTGCCAGCAGCTCGGACAACTACTACGAG. Residues: CASSSDNYYE. The entire CDR3 protein reads CASSSDNYYEQYF.

A note on this clone: Coverage ceases 3 residues before the CDR3 finishes, and the germline J gene fills in the end. The V gene is TRBV19, the J gene TRBJ1-5; D uncertain. V shed 3 bases and J shed 2 bases, with 8 bases lying between them. This CDR3 has 14 residues. Germline assignment: CDR1 LNHDA and CDR2 SQIVND (reference sequence). The chain's CDR3 is CASSMPRGNQPQHF. CDR3 bases read: TGTGCCAGTAGTATGCCGCGAGGCAATCAGCCC.

As regards this clone: The read terminates 3 residues before the CDR3 end, so the remaining end is supplied by the germline J gene. The rearrangement links TRBV14 to TRBJ2-7; D is perhaps TRBD1 (6 bases). There are 15 residues in the CDR3. The germline V gene has CDR1 SGHDN and CDR2 FVKESK. Trimming removed 0 bases at V and 2 bases at J, with 11 bases between. The CDR3 bases that were read are TGTGCCAGCAGCCAAGATCTAGGACAGCCCTACGAG. This codes for CASSQDLGQPYE. The full CDR3 is CASSQDLGQPYEQYF.

A remark on this clone: The read terminates 3 residues ahead of where the CDR3 ends, so the germline J gene completes it. This chain uses TRBV18 with TRBJ2-1; 13 nucleotides align to TRBD2. Unmatched junction bases numbered 11, after V lost 1 base and J lost 8 bases. CDR3 length: 18 amino acids. Germline assignment: CDR1 KGHSH and CDR2 LQKENI. The CDR3 reads CASSPLVGLAGEGYEQFF. The covered CDR3 bases are TGTGCCAGCTCACCACTAGTTGGACTAGCGGGAGAGGGGTATGAG.

This clone is labeled medium-sized (0.01 to 0.1%) based on frequency. The DNA ends 3 residues before the CDR3 does, and the rest of the CDR3 is filled in from the germline J gene. The chain joins TRBV9 to TRBJ2-3, with 7 bases fitting TRBD2. The germline CDR1 and CDR2 sequences are SGDLS and YYNGEE. V was pared by 3 bases and J by 5 bases, with 6 bases of the junction left unmatched. This CDR3 region has 14 residues. The part of the CDR3 DNA that was read is TGTGCCAGCAGCGCGGGGAGGGCGGGAGATACG. Amino acid sequence: CASSAGRAGDT. From start to end, the CDR3 is CASSAGRAGDTQYF.

Comments on this clone: Sequencing ends 3 residues short of the CDR3 end; the germline J gene provides the rest. V usage is TRBV28 and J usage is TRBJ2-7, with a tentative D call TRBD1 (5 bases). Trimming took off 3 bases at V and 3 bases at J, with 12 bases between the two ends. The CDR3 has 14 amino acids. CDR1 is MDHEN and CDR2 is SYDVKM in the germline V gene. CDR3: CASSLGQGNYEQYF. The sequenced CDR3 bases are TGTGCCAGCAGTTTGGGTCAGGGAAACTACGAG.

According to its frequency, this clone is medium-sized. The missing CDR3 end, 3 residues past where the read stops, is filled in from the germline J gene. The gene calls are TRBV30 and TRBJ2-2; 7 nucleotides align to TRBD2. Germline CDR1 and CDR2: GTSNPN and SVGIG (reference sequence). This CDR3 is 17 amino acids long. V lost 5 bases to trimming and J lost 1 base; unmatched junction nucleotides: 13. The CDR3 loop is CAWDRGLGRGNTGELFF. The part of the CDR3 DNA that was read is TGTGCCTGGGACCGAGGACTAGGGAGGGGGAACACCGGGGAG.

This clone shows up as large by frequency. Relative to the germline gene, one junction end is altered; a read error may explain this. CDR3 bases read: TGCGCCAGCAGCCAAGGGGACAGGGGGTCTTTCTTTTTGGGC. Its protein product is CASSQGDRGSFFLG. In full, the CDR3 is CASSQGDRGSFFLGYTF. This chain links TRBV4-2 with TRBJ1-2; TRBD1 matches 11 bases. Coverage ceases 3 residues before the CDR3 finishes, and the germline J gene fills in the end. CDR3 length: 17 residues. Germline V lookup: CDR1 LGHNA, CDR2 YNFKEQ.

This clone is deemed medium-sized (0.01 to 0.1%) by its frequency. The read comes to an end 3 residues before the CDR3 does, leaving the germline J gene to fill in the end. This chain uses TRBV19 with TRBJ2-1, with 7 bases that match TRBD1. The J segment lost 5 bases and the V segment lost 5 bases, leaving 9 bases of the junction unmatched. This CDR3 is 15 amino acids long. Germline assignment: CDR1 LNHDA and CDR2 SQIVND (reference sequence). The part of the CDR3 DNA that was read is TGTGCCAGTAGTCACGAGCTAACAGGGGACAATGAG. As protein: CASSHELTGDNE. The full CDR3 sequence reads CASSHELTGDNEQFF.

In terms of frequency, this clone is medium-sized. The read terminates 3 residues ahead of where the CDR3 ends, so the germline J gene completes it. The chain links TRBV7-3 to TRBJ2-3; D is perhaps TRBD1 (5 bases). Germline V lookup: CDR1 SGHTA, CDR2 FQGTGA. Trimming removed 5 bases from V and 2 bases from J, with 8 bases in between. This CDR3 region has 13 residues. CDR3 loop: CASSVTVTDTQYF. Incomplete CDR3 DNA: TGTGCCAGCAGCGTGACAGTCACAGATACG.

Notes on this clone: With the read ending 3 residues before the CDR3 end, the germline J gene is used to fill in that end. The chain combines TRBV11-2 with TRBJ2-5; 7 positions match TRBD2. Germline V lookup: CDR1 SGHAT, CDR2 FQNNGV. The V and J ends lost 2 bases and 6 bases, in that order; junction bases with no gene match: 3. This CDR3 is built from 13 residues. Incomplete CDR3 DNA: TGTGCCAGCAGCTTATGGGGGGGACAGACC. Translation gives CASSLWGGQT. The CDR3 in its entirety is CASSLWGGQTQYF. Full variable domain (missing parts from reference TRBV11-2 and TRBJ2-5): EAGVAQSPRYKIIEKRQSVAFWCNPISGHATLYWYQQILGQGPKLLIQFQNNGVVDDSQLPKDRFSAERLKGVDSTLKIQPAKLEDSAVYLCASSLWGGQTQYFGPGTRLLVL.

Comment on this clone: The CDR3 end lies 3 residues beyond the end of the read and is filled in from the germline J gene. V is TRBV2 and J is TRBJ2-7; a possible D gene is TRBD2 (6 bases). The V and J ends lost 5 bases and 4 bases respectively, with 12 bases between them. The germline V gene encodes CDR1 SNHLY and CDR2 FYNNEI. This CDR3 has 13 amino acids. The CDR3 reads CASSRAGKYEQYF. CDR3 bases read: TGTGCCAGCAGTAGGGCGGGAAAATACGAG.

This clone is labeled medium-sized based on frequency. The missing CDR3 end, 3 residues past where the read stops, is filled in from the germline J gene. The rearrangement joins TRBV5-1 to TRBJ1-1; D is ambiguous. This CDR3 contains 13 residues. The germline CDR1 and CDR2 sequences are SGHRS and YFSETQ. V was shortened by 7 bases and J by 4 bases, with 14 bases between the two germline ends. CDR3 DNA, as far as it was read: TGCGCCAGCCGTGGAGGTACAGCCACTGAA. It specifies CASRGGTATE. The complete CDR3 reads CASRGGTATEAFF.

The sequenced CDR3 bases are TGCGCCAGCAGGGTCAGGGACACGAACACCGGGGAG. It codes for CASRVRDTNTGE. The entire CDR3 is CASRVRDTNTGELFF. This sequence joins TRBV4-1 and TRBJ2-2; D is perhaps TRBD1 (6 bases). The read ends 3 residues before the CDR3 terminus; that terminus is restored from the germline J gene. This CDR3 spans 15 amino acids. V was trimmed by 6 bases and J by 0 bases, leaving 11 bases between them. Germline V gives CDR1 MGHRA, CDR2 YSYEKL.

With respect to this clone: The CDR3 goes on 3 residues after the read ends, and that part is filled in from the germline J gene. The chain joins TRBV10-2 to TRBJ1-3; D may be TRBD1 (5 bases). The CDR3 spans 16 residues. The V gene lost 0 bases and the J gene lost 2 bases, with 11 bases spanning the gap. CDR1 is WSHSY, CDR2 SAAADI, per germline. The CDR3 DNA, read in part, is TGCGCCAGCAGTGAGTCGAAACCAGGGCCTGGAAACACC. Its translation is CASSESKPGPGNT. From start to end, the CDR3 is CASSESKPGPGNTIYF.

Its frequency marks this clone as large. From the germline J gene comes the end of the CDR3, since the read stops 3 residues before it. The chain has TRBV20-1 and TRBJ2-1; 7 bases are shared with TRBD1. Germline assignment: CDR1 DFQATT and CDR2 SNEGSKA (reference sequence). There are 16 residues in the CDR3. The V and J ends lost 0 bases and 2 bases, in that order; junction bases with no gene match: 7. The sequenced part of the CDR3 DNA is TGCAGTGCTAGAGATAAAGAACAGGGGACCTACAATGAG. Its translation is CSARDKEQGTYNE. The complete CDR3 sequence is CSARDKEQGTYNEQFF.

In terms of frequency, this clone is medium-sized. The CDR3 is cut off 3 residues early in the read; its end comes from the germline J gene. The rearrangement uses TRBV7-9 and TRBJ2-3, with unresolved D. Germline CDR1 reads SEHNR; CDR2 reads FQNEAQ (reference sequence). The CDR3 extends over 12 amino acids. Trimming left V 1 base short and J 4 bases short, with 3 bases between. The covered CDR3 bases are TGTGCCAGCAGCTTAGGGCCAGATACG. This encodes CASSLGPDT. The whole CDR3 region reads CASSLGPDTQYF.

This clone is labeled large based on frequency. The sequenced fragment ends 3 residues before the CDR3 boundary, so the rest is inferred from the germline J gene. The chain joins TRBV5-1 to TRBJ2-5; 8 positions agree with TRBD2. This CDR3 is built from 15 residues. V lost 4 bases to trimming and J lost 4 bases; unmatched junction nucleotides: 9. CDR1 is SGHRS, CDR2 YFSETQ, per germline. This CDR3 is CASSPWSGGRETQYF. The sequenced part of the CDR3 DNA is TGCGCCAGCAGCCCCTGGAGCGGGGGTCGAGAGACC.

The sequenced part of the CDR3 DNA is TGTGCCAGCCAGACTACCGGTCACACCGGGGAG. This translates into CASQTTGHTGE. The whole CDR3 sequence is CASQTTGHTGELFF. This sequence joins TRBV2 and TRBJ2-2; maybe TRBD2 (5 bases). The CDR3 end lies 3 residues beyond the end of the read and is filled in from the germline J gene. V was trimmed by 8 bases and J by 3 bases, leaving 13 bases between them. The CDR3 has 14 amino acids. In germline, CDR1 is SNHLY, CDR2 FYNNEI.

As to this clone: The read gets to within 3 residues of the CDR3 end, and the germline J gene fills in the rest. V is TRBV5-4 and J is TRBJ2-7; TRBD2 aligns across 12 bases. From germline, CDR1 is SGHNT and CDR2 YYREEE (reference sequence). V trimming: 2 bases; J trimming: 5 bases; junction bases outside the gene matches: 5. This CDR3 is 15 amino acids long. The CDR3 region is CASSFELAGGDEQYF. The CDR3 DNA, read in part, is TGTGCCAGCAGCTTTGAGCTAGCGGGGGGGGACGAG.

This clone is labeled medium-sized based on frequency. CDR3 region: CASSLVHLGDNEQFF. Partial CDR3 DNA: TGTGCCAGTAGTTTAGTACACCTCGGGGACAATGAG. V gene TRBV19 combines with J gene TRBJ2-1; D is possibly TRBD2 (5 bases). From the germline J gene comes the end of the CDR3, since the read stops 3 residues before it. Germline CDR1 is LNHDA and CDR2 is SQIVND (reference sequence). V was cut by 5 bases and J by 5 bases, with 16 bases left in between. The CDR3 sequence is 15 residues long.

Turning to this clone: Sequencing ends 3 residues short of the CDR3 end; the germline J gene provides the rest. The chain links TRBV4-1 to TRBJ2-5; 7 bases line up with TRBD1. CDR1 MGHRA and CDR2 YSYEKL come from the germline V gene. With 3 bases clipped from V and 5 bases from J, the junction kept 9 bases outside the gene matches. The CDR3 is 15 residues long. The CDR3 DNA, read in part, is TGCGCCAGCAGCCATCAACAGGGGCTGGGGGAGACC. Its translation: CASSHQQGLGET. The whole CDR3 protein is CASSHQQGLGETQYF.

As regards this clone: The CDR3 end lies 3 residues beyond the end of the read and is filled in from the germline J gene. This rearrangement joins TRBV9 to TRBJ2-1, with D possibly being TRBD2 (6 bases). Germline V gene data show CDR1 as SGDLS and CDR2 as YYNGEE. V lost 4 bases and J lost 9, with 14 bases in between. This CDR3 has 13 residues. Partial CDR3 DNA: TGTGCCAGCAGCTTACGCCGGGGAGGTGAG. Residues: CASSLRRGGE. The full CDR3 reads CASSLRRGGEQFF.

Judged by frequency, this clone is medium-sized. The CDR3 end falls 3 residues outside the read, so it is completed with the germline J gene. The chain employs TRBV18 and TRBJ1-1, with 10 bases matching TRBD1. The germline V gene has CDR1 KGHSH and CDR2 LQKENI. The V and J ends lost 1 base and 4 bases, in that order; junction bases with no gene match: 3. The CDR3 is 15 residues long. The sequenced CDR3 bases are TGTGCCAGCTCACCACGAGGGACAGGGGTCACTGAA. It codes for CASSPRGTGVTE. The CDR3 as a whole reads CASSPRGTGVTEAFF.

CDR3 protein: CASSRDRAGAFF. The part of the CDR3 DNA that was read is TGTGCCAGCAGCCGGGACAGGGCGGGA. The chain has TRBV13 and TRBJ1-1, with 9 bases fitting TRBD1. The read halts 3 residues ahead of the CDR3 end, with the missing end drawn from the germline J gene. Per the germline V gene, CDR1 is PRHDT and CDR2 is FYEKMQ (reference sequence). This CDR3 is 12 amino acids long.

Notes on this clone: Read data end 3 residues before the CDR3 end; the end is taken from the germline J gene. This chain uses TRBV5-1 with TRBJ2-2; D possibly corresponds to TRBD1 (6 bases). V was pared by 0 bases and J by 2 bases, with 11 bases between. Germline values: CDR1 SGHRS, CDR2 YFSETQ. The CDR3 length is 16 residues. This CDR3 reads CASSLAGQINTGELFF. The DNA read from the CDR3 is TGCGCCAGCAGCTTGGCTGGACAGATTAACACCGGGGAG.

This clone is deemed medium-sized by its frequency. With the read ending 3 residues before the CDR3 end, the germline J gene is used to fill in that end. The chain carries TRBV5-1 and TRBJ2-3; D remains ambiguous. V was cut by 0 bases and J by 7 bases, with 6 bases left in between. The V gene's germline CDR1 is SGHRS and CDR2 YFSETQ. CDR3 length: 12 amino acids. This CDR3 is CASSLVRNTQYF. The CDR3 bases that were read are TGCGCCAGCAGCTTGGTCAGAAATACG.

Judged by frequency, this clone is medium-sized (0.01 to 0.1%). Read data end 3 residues before the CDR3 end; the end is taken from the germline J gene. J is TRBJ2-7 and V is TRBV19, with a weak D call TRBD2 (6 bases). The V gene lost 5 bases and the J gene lost 3 bases, with 14 bases spanning the gap. Germline lookup yields CDR1 LNHDA and CDR2 SQIVND (reference sequence). The CDR3 is 14 amino acids. CDR3 DNA, as far as it was read: TGTGCCAGTAGTGCGTCCGGGACTTTCTACGAG. Encoded protein: CASSASGTFYE. The full CDR3 sequence reads CASSASGTFYEQYF. Filled out from reference TRBV19 and TRBJ2-7, the complete variable domain reads DGGITQSPKYLFRKEGQNVTLSCEQNLNHDAMYWYRQDPGQGLRLIYYSQIVNDFQKGDIAEGYSVSREKKESFPLTVTSAQKNPTAFYLCASSASGTFYEQYFGPGTRLTVT.